Listed below are T cell receptor beta chains from one sample, sequenced in a study of shared T cell receptors in the human thymus. Using immunoSEQ multiplex PCR, the repertoire was profiled, and TCRdb retains in-frame clones only, with some absent. The sample has hundreds of thousands of clones, around 87% seen once. The data were also submitted as part of a second study, on human thymus T cells.

The material sequenced was thymocytes. The receptors come from a boy in the first two years of life with a congenital heart defect. Each CDR3 is given with its conserved first and last residue. D genes are given only for firm matches. Some rows mark clone size as missing; the rest say once, few, many or name a class of expanded clone.

>TRBD1|NA|TRBV7-3|TRBJ1-6
CASSLKHRGTDSPLHF
TGTGCCAGCAGCTTAAAGCACAGGGGGACTGATTCACCCCTCCACTTT
>NA|NA|TRBV5-1|TRBJ2-2
CASSLKAGPRGTGELFF
TGCGCCAGCAGTCTTAAGGCGGGGCCACGGGGGACCGGGGAGCTGTTTTTT
>NA|NA|TRBV30|TRBJ2-1
CAWSSHLVPPYNEQFF
TGTGCCTGGAGTAGCCACCTTGTTCCCCCTTACAATGAGCAGTTCTTC
>NA|NA|TRBV2|TRBJ2-4
CASSEPLAGNKNIQYF
TGTGCCAGCAGTGAACCCCTCGCGGGGAACAAAAACATTCAGTACTTC
>TRBD2|NA|TRBV6-1|TRBJ2-7
CASRAGDKDEQYF
TGTGCCAGCAGGGCGGGAGACAAGGACGAGCAGTACTTC
>TRBD1|once|TRBV4-2|TRBJ2-5
CASSQAPLDRLEETQYF
TGTGCCAGCAGCCAGGCCCCCCTGGACAGGTTAGAAGAGACCCAGTACTTC
>NA|NA|TRBV12-1|TRBJ2-3
CASSSHRTTSGRASPTDTQYF
TGTGCCAGCAGCTCGCACCGAACGACTAGCGGGAGGGCCTCCCCCACAGATACGCAGTATTTT
>NA|NA|TRBV4-1|TRBJ2-7
CASSQDQGQGRGYEQYF
TGCGCCAGCAGCCAAGATCAGGGGCAGGGTAGGGGCTACGAGCAGTACTTC
>TRBD1|once|TRBV28|TRBJ2-7
CASSQTGDRAHYEQYF
TGTGCCAGCAGCCAGACCGGGGACAGGGCCCACTACGAGCAGTACTTC
>TRBD2|NA|TRBV12-5|TRBJ2-2
CASGLVPETSGGENTGELFF
TGTGCTAGTGGTTTGGTCCCCGAGACTAGCGGGGGAGAGAACACCGGGGAGCTGTTTTTT
>TRBD2|NA|TRBV4-1|TRBJ2-1
CASSHLPGLAYNEQFF
TGCGCCAGCAGCCATCTCCCGGGACTAGCGTACAATGAGCAGTTCTTC
>TRBD1|NA|TRBV19|TRBJ2-2
CASSRDRENTGELFF
TGTGCCAGTAGTAGGGACAGAGAAAACACCGGGGAGCTGTTTTTT
>NA|NA|TRBV25-1|TRBJ2-1
CASSELGGTPYNEQFF
TGTGCCAGCAGTGAATTGGGAGGGACACCCTACAATGAGCAGTTCTTC
>NA|NA|TRBV19|TRBJ2-3
CASSRRLRQSSTDTQYF
TGTGCCAGTAGTAGAAGGCTCCGACAGTCTAGCACAGATACGCAGTATTTT
>NA|NA|TRBV5-6|TRBJ1-1
CASSFRTDGDTEAFF
TGTGCCAGCAGCTTCCGGACGGACGGGGACACTGAAGCTTTCTTT
>NA|once|TRBV4-3|TRBJ2-7
CASSQDREEGLSYEQYF
TGCGCCAGCAGCCAAGACAGGGAGGAGGGATTGTCCTACGAGCAGTACTTC
>NA|NA|TRBV5-6|TRBJ1-5
CASSLGVNSNQPQHF
TGTGCCAGCAGCTTAGGGGTGAATAGCAATCAGCCCCAGCATTTT
>TRBD2|NA|TRBV11-2|TRBJ2-7
CASSAGLGGYEQYF
TGTGCCAGCAGCGCCGGACTAGGCGGCTACGAGCAGTACTTC
>TRBD1|NA|TRBV27|TRBJ1-2
CASSSTWDSPYGYTF
TGTGCCAGCAGTTCTACCTGGGACAGTCCCTATGGCTACACCTTC
>NA|NA|TRBV7-6|TRBJ2-7
CASSPNNGGPYEQYF
TGTGCCAGCAGCCCGAATAACGGGGGGCCGTACGAGCAGTACTTC
>TRBD2|NA|TRBV5-1|TRBJ2-1
CASSFRLSRGGDNEQFF
TGCGCCAGCAGCTTTAGGTTATCGCGGGGGGGAGACAATGAGCAGTTCTTC
>NA|NA|TRBV6-1|TRBJ1-1
CASFMNTEAFF
TGTGCCAGTTTTATGAACACTGAAGCTTTCTTT
>TRBD1|NA|TRBV27|TRBJ1-5
CASSQLGQGDQPQHF
TGTGCCAGCAGTCAACTGGGACAGGGCGATCAGCCCCAGCATTTT
>TRBD1|NA|TRBV27|TRBJ1-2
CASVGQGRSKGYTF
TGTGCCAGCGTGGGACAGGGGAGATCGAAGGGCTACACCTTC